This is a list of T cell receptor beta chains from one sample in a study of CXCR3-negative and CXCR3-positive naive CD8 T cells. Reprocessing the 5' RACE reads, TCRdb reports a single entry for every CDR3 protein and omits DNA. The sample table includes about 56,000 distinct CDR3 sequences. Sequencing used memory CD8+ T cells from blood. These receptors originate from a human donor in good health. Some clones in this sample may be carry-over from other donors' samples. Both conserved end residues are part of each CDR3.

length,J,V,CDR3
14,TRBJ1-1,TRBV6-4,CASSDGTGQAKAFF
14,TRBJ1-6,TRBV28,CASSFGSDGTPLHF
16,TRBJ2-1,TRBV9,CASSVGTRDFYNEQFF
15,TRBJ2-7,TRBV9,CASSPTLGASYEQYF
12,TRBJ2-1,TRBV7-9,CASSLDHNEQFF
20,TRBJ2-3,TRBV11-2,CASSLVPFFSSGGRTDTQYF
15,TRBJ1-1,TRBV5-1,CASSAPDRRNTEAFF
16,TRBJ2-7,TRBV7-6,CASSSRTGQGAYEQYF
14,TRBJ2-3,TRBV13,CASSGGQAADTQYF
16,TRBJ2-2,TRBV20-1,CSARSWEAMATGELFF
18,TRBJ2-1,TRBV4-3,CASSQTLKRGGPGNEQFF
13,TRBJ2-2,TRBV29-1,CSAQGRYTGELFF
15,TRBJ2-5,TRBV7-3,CASSTDRRDQETQYF
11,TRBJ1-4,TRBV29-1,CSVITSEKLFF
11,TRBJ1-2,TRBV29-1,CSVMENYGYTF
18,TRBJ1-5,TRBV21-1,CASSSEWRRWASNQPQHF
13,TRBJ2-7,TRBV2,CASRGRYSYEQYF
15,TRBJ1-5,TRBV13,CASSLGGVREQPQHF
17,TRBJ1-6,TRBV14,CASSQDLLGQFNSPLHF
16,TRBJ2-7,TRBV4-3,CASSQVVGVYSYEQYF
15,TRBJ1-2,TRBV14,CASSPRTAVGYGYTF
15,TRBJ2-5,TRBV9,CASSVAGPTQETQYF
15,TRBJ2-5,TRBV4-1,CASSQDYGQQETQYF
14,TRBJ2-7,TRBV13,CASSPRDSDYEQYF
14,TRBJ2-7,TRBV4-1,CASSQAGGPYEQCF
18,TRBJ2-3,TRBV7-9,CASSFPVGGDGSTDTQYF
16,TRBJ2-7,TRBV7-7,CASSLDPLDSSYEQYF